The 21 T cell receptor beta chains presented below share a single source sample, sequenced in a study of identical twins. TCRdb processed the 5' RACE reads anew with MiXCR; each CDR3 protein has one entry. The sample yields about 220,000 distinct CDR3 sequences, 5.5% to 7.5% seen once. This sample also appeared in a second study, on T cells expressing NK-cell markers.

Sequencing was done on a sample of CD8+ T cells sorted from blood. These receptors all stem from a woman aged 18-29 years in good health.

The V and J genes are TRBV20-1 and TRBJ2-7; 8 bases line up with TRBD2. J was trimmed by 0 bases and V by 6 bases; bases with no gene match: 7. Germline lookup yields CDR1 DFQATT and CDR2 SNEGSKA (reference sequence). There are 14 residues in the CDR3. The CDR3: CSANSGESSYEQYF. The DNA for the CDR3 is TGCAGTGCCAATAGCGGGGAAAGCTCCTACGAGCAGTACTTC.

This clonotype was found many times. The chain links TRBV12-3 or TRBV12-4 to TRBJ2-1; D is unresolved. CDR3 length: 13 residues. V was cut by 3 bases and J by 10 bases, with 13 bases left in between. The chain's CDR3 is CASSLGRSMEQFF. DNA for the CDR3: TGTGCCAGCAGTTTGGGCCGAAGTATGGAGCAGTTCTTC.

This clonotype was found many times. The chain recombines TRBV13 with TRBJ1-2, with a weak D call TRBD1 (6 bases). The CDR3 length is 12 residues. In germline, CDR1 is PRHDT, CDR2 FYEKMQ (reference sequence). V lost 5 bases and J 6 bases, leaving 10 bases between the germline ends. CDR3 protein: CASSVGTNGYTF. Here the CDR3 DNA reads TGTGCCAGCAGCGTCGGGACAAATGGCTACACCTTC.

About this clonotype: This CDR3 is missing its conserved last phenylalanine or tryptophan, likely due to a read error. It is unclear where the CDR3 begins or ends on the DNA, so no DNA is shown, and the CDR3 is as TCRdb lists it. The chain couples TRBV4-2 to TRBJ1-4. The CDR3 is 14 amino acids in total, end residues counted. The germline V gene encodes CDR1 LGHNA and CDR2 YNFKEQ. CDR3 sequence: CARSPGLLCWTLLC.

This clonotype was observed a handful of times. This sequence joins TRBV9 and TRBJ2-7, with D unresolved. Trimming shortened V by 7 bases and J by 0 bases, and 14 bases separated the two germline ends. CDR3 size: 14 residues. Germline CDR1 reads SGDLS; CDR2 reads YYNGEE. CDR3 sequence (DNA): TGTGCCAGCGGGCCCGGGCGGACCTCCTACGAGCAGTACTTC. This codes for CASGPGRTSYEQYF.

This clonotype was observed a few times. The CDR3 reads CASSSDRGPRQETQYF. The CDR3 DNA follows: TGTGCCAGCAGTTCCGACAGGGGACCCCGACAAGAGACCCAGTACTTC. V and J are TRBV27 and TRBJ2-5; 8 bases match TRBD1. Trimming took 4 bases from V and 2 from J; bases not matched to a gene: 9. Germline V CDR1 and CDR2: MNHEY, SMNVEV (reference sequence). This CDR3 is built from 16 residues.

A few counts support this clonotype. The gene calls are TRBV9 and TRBJ1-1, with 12 bases lining up with TRBD1. CDR1 and CDR2 from the germline V gene are SGDLS and YYNGEE. The length of the CDR3 is 14 residues. With V trimmed by 3 bases and J by 6 bases, 3 bases remained unmatched. CDR3 region: CASSAGQGASEAFF. CDR3 DNA sequence: TGTGCCAGCAGCGCGGGACAGGGGGCCTCTGAAGCTTTCTTT. The full variable domain, completed using reference TRBV9 and TRBJ1-1, is DSGVTQTPKHLITATGQRVTLRCSPRSGDLSVYWYQQSLDQGLQFLIQYYNGEERAKGNILERFSAQQFPDLHSELNLSSLELGDSALYFCASSAGQGASEAFFGQGTRLTVV.

This clonotype is medium-sized. V usage is TRBV2 and J usage is TRBJ1-1; D gene uncertain. The germline gives CDR1 SNHLY, CDR2 FYNNEI. The germline V and J ends were trimmed by 6 bases and 5 bases, with 16 bases remaining between them. The length of the CDR3 is 14 residues. CDR3 region: CASRMVGGSTEAFF. CDR3 nucleotide sequence: TGTGCCAGCAGGATGGTGGGAGGTTCAACTGAAGCTTTCTTT. The full variable domain, its missing parts supplied by reference TRBV2 and TRBJ1-1, is EPEVTQTPSHQVTQMGQEVILRCVPISNHLYFYWYRQILGQKVEFLVSFYNNEISEKSEIFDDQFSVERPDGSNFTLKIRSTKLEDSAMYFCASRMVGGSTEAFFGQGTRLTVV.

This clonotype was picked up many times. The chain has TRBV7-6 and TRBJ2-1; D remains unclear. CDR3 length: 15 amino acids. V was pared by 3 bases and J by 5 bases, with 14 bases between. The germline CDR1 and CDR2 sequences are SGHVS and FNYEAQ. The CDR3 sequence: CASSFSSRANNEQFF. The CDR3, as DNA: TGTGCCAGCAGCTTTTCCAGCCGGGCAAACAATGAGCAGTTCTTC.

This clonotype was seen at least ten times. V and J are TRBV3-1 and TRBJ2-3; D may be TRBD2 (6 bases). The ends were cut back, 0 bases at V and 4 bases at J, with 14 bases in the middle. Germline-derived CDR1 and CDR2 are LGHDT and YNNKEL (reference sequence). This CDR3 has 16 residues. The CDR3 DNA follows: TGTGCCAGCAGCCAAGATTGGGGGGTAGTTGCAGATACGCAGTATTTT. Translating gives CASSQDWGVVADTQYF.

The chain has TRBV20-1 and TRBJ2-7; 13 nucleotides align to TRBD2. V lost 0 bases and J lost 7; bases outside the gene matches: 9. The CDR3 has 16 residues. Per the germline V gene, CDR1 is DFQATT and CDR2 is SNEGSKA (reference sequence). This CDR3 reads CSARDPGLAGAKEQYF. The CDR3 nucleotides read TGCAGTGCTAGAGATCCCGGACTAGCGGGAGCTAAAGAGCAGTACTTC.

This clonotype was recorded at least ten times. The chain uses TRBV7-8 and TRBJ1-2, with D tentatively TRBD1 (5 bases). CDR1 is SGHVS, CDR2 FQNEAQ, per germline. CDR3 size: 15 residues. The V end lost 5 bases, the J end lost 3 bases, and 16 bases lay between the germline ends. CDR3 nucleotide sequence: TGTGCCAGCAGCCTCACCGGGGGGGGAGACTATGGCTACACCTTC. Translation: CASSLTGGGDYGYTF.

The rearrangement uses TRBV7-9 and TRBJ2-1; D is unclear. Looked up from germline, CDR1 is SEHNR and CDR2 is FQNEAQ (reference sequence). The CDR3 runs 12 residues. Trimming cost V 5 bases and J 8 bases, with 10 bases left between them. The CDR3 bases are TGTGCCAGCAGCAGAGATACAGATGAGCAGTTCTTC. This sequence encodes CASSRDTDEQFF.

This clonotype was counted between two and nine times. The chain employs TRBV12-3 or TRBV12-4 and TRBJ2-7, with D uncertain. The CDR3 totals 14 residues. Trimming took off 3 bases at V and 3 bases at J, with 12 bases between the two ends. The CDR3 reads CASSLKGRRYEQYF. The CDR3 region has the DNA TGTGCCAGCAGTTTGAAGGGCAGGCGCTACGAGCAGTACTTC.

Points on this clonotype: A junction boundary mismatches the germline segment, possibly from a read error. The chain recombines TRBV6-5 with TRBJ2-5; D possibly corresponds to TRBD1 (5 bases). Germline assignment: CDR1 MNHEY and CDR2 SVGAGI. The CDR3 has 11 amino acids. This CDR3 is CANSAQGTQYF. In DNA, the CDR3 is TGTGCCAACAGTGCCCAGGGGACCCAGTACTTC.

Ten or more counts support this clonotype. The CDR3 bases are TGTGCCAGCAGCTTACGAGCGGGGGGAGAGCAGTACTTC. Encoded protein: CASSLRAGGEQYF. The rearrangement uses TRBV11-2 and TRBJ2-7, with TRBD2 matching 9 bases. The CDR3 totals 13 residues. Trimming took 2 bases from V and 7 from J; bases not matched to a gene: 3. Per germline, CDR1 SGHAT and CDR2 FQNNGV.

In DNA, the CDR3 is TGTGCCAGCAGTTACTCTGGGGCTAGACTCTCCTACAATGAGCAGTTCTTC. As protein: CASSYSGARLSYNEQFF. The genes are TRBV6-2 or TRBV6-3 and TRBJ2-1, with a weak D call TRBD1 (5 bases). Trimming took 0 bases from V and 0 from J, leaving 12 bases between them. Germline V gene data show CDR1 as MNHEY and CDR2 as SVGEGT. This CDR3 is 17 amino acids long.

This clonotype was picked up a small number of times. This chain joins TRBV27 and TRBJ1-5; no clear D gene. V lost 6 bases and J lost 5, with 11 bases in between. The germline gives CDR1 MNHEY, CDR2 SMNVEV (reference sequence). This CDR3 comprises 13 residues. Here the CDR3 reads CASSNSYHQPQHF. The CDR3 bases are TGTGCCAGCAGCAACAGTTATCATCAGCCCCAGCATTTT.

This clonotype was found a few times. The rearrangement joins TRBV9 to TRBJ2-1, with D possibly matching TRBD2 (6 bases). Germline CDR1 reads SGDLS; CDR2 reads YYNGEE. Trimming removed 2 bases from V and 1 base from J, with 10 bases in between. The CDR3 extends over 15 amino acids. The CDR3 region is CASSVRAGSYNEQFF. CDR3 bases: TGTGCCAGCAGCGTCAGAGCGGGTTCCTACAATGAGCAGTTCTTC. The whole variable domain, filled in from reference TRBV9 and TRBJ2-1, reads DSGVTQTPKHLITATGQRVTLRCSPRSGDLSVYWYQQSLDQGLQFLIQYYNGEERAKGNILERFSAQQFPDLHSELNLSSLELGDSALYFCASSVRAGSYNEQFFGPGTRLTVL.

This clonotype was counted a few times. The J gene is TRBJ1-1, the V gene TRBV12-3 or TRBV12-4, with 10 bases that match TRBD1. Unmatched junction bases numbered 6, after V lost 5 bases and J lost 0 bases. This CDR3 has 16 amino acids. The CDR3 region is CASSSGQGGVNTEAFF. Here the CDR3 DNA reads TGTGCCAGCAGTAGCGGACAGGGGGGAGTGAACACTGAAGCTTTCTTT.

J is TRBJ1-5 and V is TRBV7-8, with 7 nucleotides matching TRBD1. The V and J ends lost 2 bases and 3 bases, in that order; junction bases with no gene match: 10. Germline values: CDR1 SGHVS, CDR2 FQNEAQ. The CDR3 contains 17 residues. The CDR3 nucleotides read TGTGCCAGCAGCTTAACGGGGCAGGGGGTTATCAATCAGCCCCAGCATTTT. It encodes CASSLTGQGVINQPQHF.